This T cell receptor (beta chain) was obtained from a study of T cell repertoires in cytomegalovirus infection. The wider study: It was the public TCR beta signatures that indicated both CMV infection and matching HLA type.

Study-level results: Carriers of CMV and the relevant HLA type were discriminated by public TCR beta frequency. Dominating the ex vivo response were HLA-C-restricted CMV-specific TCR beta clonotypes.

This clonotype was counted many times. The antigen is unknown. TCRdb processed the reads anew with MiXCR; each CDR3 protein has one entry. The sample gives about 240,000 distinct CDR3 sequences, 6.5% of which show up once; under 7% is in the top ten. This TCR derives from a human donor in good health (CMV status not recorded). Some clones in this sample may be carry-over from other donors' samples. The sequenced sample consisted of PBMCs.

The CDR3 here is CASSEARGRETQYF. The CDR3 DNA is TGTGCCAGCAGTGAAGCGAGGGGGCGGGAGACCCAGTACTTC. The chain uses TRBV2 and TRBJ2-5; 7 bases fit TRBD1. The CDR3 has 14 residues. CDR1 SNHLY and CDR2 FYNNEI come from the germline V gene. Trimming removed 0 bases from V and 5 bases from J; junction bases left unmatched: 3.